The source of this TCR beta chain is a study of T cells after yellow fever vaccination. Study at large: Any fraction with a low cell number was prepared using SMART-Seq v4 Ultra Low Input.

General study findings and limits: Primary-vaccination clones mostly resurfaced post-booster (nearly 97% CD4, about 87% CD8).

With regard to this clonotype: Its antigen remains unidentified.

The CDR3 sequence is 13 residues long. The V gene lost 3 bases and the J gene lost 7 bases, with 10 bases spanning the gap. Looked up from germline, CDR1 is MNHNS and CDR2 is SASEGT. A 5'RACE template-switching step, the method used to make TCR cDNA, added a universal primer site and UMIs. MiXCR was run by TCRdb on the 5' RACE reads, yielding one entry per CDR3 protein. In the table there are around 300,000 distinct CDR3 sequences, over 10% of which are singletons. This TCR was sampled from a young man who received the YFV17D yellow fever vaccine. The input for sequencing was CD4+ T cells sorted from PBMCs, taken 45 days after the yellow fever booster vaccination. The chain has TRBV6-1 and TRBJ2-1, with D possibly being TRBD1 (5 bases). This CDR3 reads CASSEGRVNEQFF. The CDR3 bases are TGTGCCAGCAGTGAGGGCAGGGTTAATGAGCAGTTCTTC.